This T cell receptor (beta chain) comes out of a study of blood T cell repertoires in COVID-19 (dated by TCRdb to about 2020). About the study as a whole: Samples from collaborators originated in the United States, Italy and Spain and spanned both the acute and convalescent phases of COVID-19. Subjects who had been exposed to COVID-19, were actively infected with it, or had recovered from it provided the deeply sampled blood TCRbeta repertoires that made up the dataset. Where available, HLA class I and class II types were obtained from metadata supplied by the sample provider rather than from assay-based typing. The material from the prospective study consisted of cDNA or gDNA derived from T cells, B-cell-depleted T cells, or PBMCs. Nearly every sample came with metadata listing a de-identified subject ID, COVID-19 status, age in years and sex. Samples came from the ongoing ImmuneRACE study (first 160 participants) plus 1,254 subjects from 6 global collaborators. The repertoires were made available in a free public database intended to serve as a resource for research on the immune response to SARS-CoV-2. General conclusions and limits of the study: Clinical and demographic metadata were provided uncurated, with the amount varying by source and participant.

The collaborating institutions used their own protocols to collect whole blood in K2EDTA tubes. For TCRbeta analysis, collaborators shipped samples as frozen whole blood, isolated PBMCs, or DNA extracted from either of those sample types. TCRbeta CDR3 regions were amplified from genomic DNA using the immunoSEQ Assay, a bias-controlled multiplex PCR. In the source study's methods: Nucleated cell counts per sample were estimated from amplification of reference gene primers within the assay. To quantify the absolute abundance of each unique TCRbeta CDR3 rearrangement, sequence reads were collapsed and filtered. For each sample, productive Simpson clonality was calculated as the square root of Simpson's diversity index across productive rearrangements. Not all clones reach the TCRdb copy of this immuneACCESS table, which keeps in-frame sequences only. Checked studies attribute under half of the gap to unresolved V genes and leave the rest unexplained. The DNA gave D and trimming, while V, J and clone size come from that table. Here the sample has around 140,000 clones; roughly 79% occur a single time. The ten largest account for over 7.5% of the sample.

For this clone: Its antigen target is currently unknown. No base quality values were provided; no much bigger clone lies one nucleotide off.

The V and J ends are trimmed by 3 bases and 6 bases, leaving 9 bases between them. The germline V gene specifies SGHTA as CDR1 and FQGTGA as CDR2. CDR3 length: 12 amino acids, cysteine to phenylalanine. Only the CDR3 DNA stays, 36 bases, in frame from base 1. The V and J segments used are TRBV7-3 and TRBJ2-7, with a weak D call of TRBD2 (6 bases match). Sequences were obtained from peripheral blood. This receptor was taken from a woman aged 55-69 years with active or convalescent COVID-19. The base sequence is TGTGCCAGCAGCTTCGGGAGTTCCGAGCAGTACTTC. The translation is CASSFGSSEQYF.